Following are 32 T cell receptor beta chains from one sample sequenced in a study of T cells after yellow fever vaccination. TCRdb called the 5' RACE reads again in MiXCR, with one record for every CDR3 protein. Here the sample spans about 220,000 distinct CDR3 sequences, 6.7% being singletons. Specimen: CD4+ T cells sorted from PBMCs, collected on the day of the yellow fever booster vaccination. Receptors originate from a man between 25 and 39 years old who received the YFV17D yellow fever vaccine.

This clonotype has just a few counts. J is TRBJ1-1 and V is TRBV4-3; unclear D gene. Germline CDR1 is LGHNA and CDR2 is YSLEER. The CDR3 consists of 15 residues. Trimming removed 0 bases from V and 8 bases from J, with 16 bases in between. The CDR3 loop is CASSQDLGSGREAFF. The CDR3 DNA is TGCGCCAGCAGCCAAGATCTAGGTTCGGGGAGGGAAGCTTTCTTT.

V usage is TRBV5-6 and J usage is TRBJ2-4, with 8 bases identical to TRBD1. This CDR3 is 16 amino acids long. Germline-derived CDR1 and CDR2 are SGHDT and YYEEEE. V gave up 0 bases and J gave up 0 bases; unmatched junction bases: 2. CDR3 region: CASSLVTGGAKNIQYF. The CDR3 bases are TGTGCCAGCAGCTTGGTAACAGGGGGAGCCAAAAACATTCAGTACTTC.

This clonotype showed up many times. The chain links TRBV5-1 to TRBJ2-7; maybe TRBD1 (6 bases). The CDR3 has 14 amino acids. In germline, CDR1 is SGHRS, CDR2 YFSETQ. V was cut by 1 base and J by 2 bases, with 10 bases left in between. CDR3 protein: CASSLTGPTYEQYF. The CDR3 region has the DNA TGCGCCAGCAGCTTGACAGGGCCCACCTACGAGCAGTACTTC.

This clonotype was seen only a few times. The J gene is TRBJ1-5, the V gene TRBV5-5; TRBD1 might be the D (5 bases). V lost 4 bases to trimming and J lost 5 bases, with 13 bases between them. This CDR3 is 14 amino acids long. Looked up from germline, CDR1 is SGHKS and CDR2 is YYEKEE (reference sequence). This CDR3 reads CASSIGDVYQPQHF. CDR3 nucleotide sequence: TGTGCCAGCAGCATTGGGGACGTTTATCAGCCCCAGCATTTT.

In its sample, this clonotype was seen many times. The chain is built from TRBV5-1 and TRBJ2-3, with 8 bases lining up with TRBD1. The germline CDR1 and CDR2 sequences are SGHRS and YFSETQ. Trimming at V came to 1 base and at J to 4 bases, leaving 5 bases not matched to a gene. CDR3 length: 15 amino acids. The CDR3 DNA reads TGCGCCAGCAGCTTGTCGTCAGGGGGCGCAGATACGCAGTATTTT. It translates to CASSLSSGGADTQYF. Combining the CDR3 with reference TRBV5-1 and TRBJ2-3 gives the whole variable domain KAGVTQTPRYLIKTRGQQVTLSCSPISGHRSVSWYQQTPGQGLQFLFEYFSETQRNKGNFPGRFSGRQFSNSRSEMNVSTLELGDSALYLCASSLSSGGADTQYFGPGTRLTVL.

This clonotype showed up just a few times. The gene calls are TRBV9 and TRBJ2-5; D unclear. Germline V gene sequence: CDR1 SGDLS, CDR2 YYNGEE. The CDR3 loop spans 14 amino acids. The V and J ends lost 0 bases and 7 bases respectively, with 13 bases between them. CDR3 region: CASSVEGHKGTQYF. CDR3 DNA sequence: TGTGCCAGCAGCGTAGAGGGTCATAAGGGGACCCAGTACTTC.

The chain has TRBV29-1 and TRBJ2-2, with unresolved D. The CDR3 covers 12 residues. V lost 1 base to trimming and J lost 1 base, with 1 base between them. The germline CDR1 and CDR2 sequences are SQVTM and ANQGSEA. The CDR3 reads CSVEVNTGELFF. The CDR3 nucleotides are TGCAGCGTTGAAGTGAACACCGGGGAGCTGTTTTTT.

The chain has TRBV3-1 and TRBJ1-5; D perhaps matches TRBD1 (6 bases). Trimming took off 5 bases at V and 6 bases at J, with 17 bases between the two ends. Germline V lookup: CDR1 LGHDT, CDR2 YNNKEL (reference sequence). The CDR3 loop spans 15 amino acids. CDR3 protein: CASSAGGGRGQPQHF. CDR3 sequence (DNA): TGTGCCAGCAGCGCGGGGGGGGGGCGCGGTCAGCCCCAGCATTTT.

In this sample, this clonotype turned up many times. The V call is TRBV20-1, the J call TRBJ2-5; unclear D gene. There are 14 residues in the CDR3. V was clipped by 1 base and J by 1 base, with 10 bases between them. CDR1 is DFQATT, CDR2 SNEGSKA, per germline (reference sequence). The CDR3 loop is CSARAPSRQETQYF. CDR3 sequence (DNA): TGCAGTGCTAGAGCCCCCTCCCGCCAAGAGACCCAGTACTTC.

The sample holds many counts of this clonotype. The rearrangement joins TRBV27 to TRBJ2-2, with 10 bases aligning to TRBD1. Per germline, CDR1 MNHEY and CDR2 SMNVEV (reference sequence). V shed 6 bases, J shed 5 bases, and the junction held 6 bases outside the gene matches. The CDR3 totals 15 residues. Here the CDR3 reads CASRFRQGATGELFF. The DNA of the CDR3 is TGTGCCAGCAGATTTAGACAGGGGGCTACCGGGGAGCTGTTTTTT.

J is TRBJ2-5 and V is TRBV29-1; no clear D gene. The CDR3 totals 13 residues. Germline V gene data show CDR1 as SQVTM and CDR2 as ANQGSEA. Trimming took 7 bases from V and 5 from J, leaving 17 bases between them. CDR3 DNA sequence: TGCAGCGCCGGTGGTGGCGTGGGGGAGACCCAGTACTTC. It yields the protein CSAGGGVGETQYF. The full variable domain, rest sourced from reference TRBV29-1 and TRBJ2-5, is SAVISQKPSRDICQRGTSLTIQCQVDSQVTMMFWYRQQPGQSLTLIATANQGSEATYESGFVIDKFPISRPNLTFSTLTVSNMSPEDSSIYLCSAGGGVGETQYFGPGTRLLVL.

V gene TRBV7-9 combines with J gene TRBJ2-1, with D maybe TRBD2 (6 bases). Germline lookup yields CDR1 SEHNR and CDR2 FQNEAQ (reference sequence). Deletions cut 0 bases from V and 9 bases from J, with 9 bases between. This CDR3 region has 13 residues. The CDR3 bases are TGTGCCAGCAGCTTAGCGGGAGGTGGTGAGCAGTTCTTC. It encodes CASSLAGGGEQFF. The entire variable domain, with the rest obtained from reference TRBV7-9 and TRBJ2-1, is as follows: DTGVSQNPRHKITKRGQNVTFRCDPISEHNRLYWYRQTLGQGPEFLTYFQNEAQLEKSRLLSDRFSAERPKGSFSTLEIQRTEQGDSAMYLCASSLAGGGEQFFGPGTRLTVL.

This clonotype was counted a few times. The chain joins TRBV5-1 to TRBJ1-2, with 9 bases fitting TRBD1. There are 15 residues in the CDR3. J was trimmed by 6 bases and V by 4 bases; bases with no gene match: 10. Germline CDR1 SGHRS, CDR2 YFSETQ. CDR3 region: CASSHPGQGMNGYTF. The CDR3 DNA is TGCGCCAGCAGCCACCCGGGACAGGGAATGAATGGCTACACCTTC.

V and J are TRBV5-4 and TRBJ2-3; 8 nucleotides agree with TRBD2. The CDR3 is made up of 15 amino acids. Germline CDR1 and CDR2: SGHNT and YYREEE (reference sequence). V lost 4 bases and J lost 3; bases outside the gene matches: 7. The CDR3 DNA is TGTGCCAGCAGCCGAGGGACTAGTCTTACAGATACGCAGTATTTT. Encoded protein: CASSRGTSLTDTQYF.

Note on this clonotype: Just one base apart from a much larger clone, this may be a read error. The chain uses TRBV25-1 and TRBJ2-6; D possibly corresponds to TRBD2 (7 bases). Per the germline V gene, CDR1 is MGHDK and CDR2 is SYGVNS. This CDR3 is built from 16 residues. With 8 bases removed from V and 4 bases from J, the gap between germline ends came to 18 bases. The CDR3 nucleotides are TGTGCCAGCTCCTCTGGGGGGGCGCCAGGGGCCAACGTCCTGACTTTC. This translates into CASSSGGAPGANVLTF.

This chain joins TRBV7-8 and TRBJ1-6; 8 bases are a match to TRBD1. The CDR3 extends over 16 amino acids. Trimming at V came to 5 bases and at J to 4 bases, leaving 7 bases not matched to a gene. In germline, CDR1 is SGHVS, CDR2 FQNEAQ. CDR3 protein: CASSHSRQGYNSPLHF. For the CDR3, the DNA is TGTGCCAGCAGCCACTCCCGACAGGGGTATAATTCACCCCTCCACTTT.

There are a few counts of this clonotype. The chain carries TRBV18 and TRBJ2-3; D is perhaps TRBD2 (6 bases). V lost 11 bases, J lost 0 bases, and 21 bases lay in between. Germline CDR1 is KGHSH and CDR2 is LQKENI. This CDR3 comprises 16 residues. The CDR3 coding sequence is TGTGCCTCCTCCTCGCTTAGCGGAGCTAGCACAGATACGCAGTATTTT. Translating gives CASSSLSGASTDTQYF.

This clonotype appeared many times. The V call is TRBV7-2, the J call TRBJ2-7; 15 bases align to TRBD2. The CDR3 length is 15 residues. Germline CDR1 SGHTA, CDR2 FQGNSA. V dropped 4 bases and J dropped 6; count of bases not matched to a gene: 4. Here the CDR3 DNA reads TGTGCCAGCAGCTGGACTAGCGGGAGGGTCTCCGAGCAGTACTTC. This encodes CASSWTSGRVSEQYF.

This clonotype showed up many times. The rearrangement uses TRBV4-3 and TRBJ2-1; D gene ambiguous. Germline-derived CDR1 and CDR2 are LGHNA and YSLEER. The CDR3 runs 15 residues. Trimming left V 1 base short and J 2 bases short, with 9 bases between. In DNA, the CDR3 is TGCGCCAGCAGCCAAGTGGAAGGCGCCTACAATGAGCAGTTCTTC. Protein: CASSQVEGAYNEQFF.

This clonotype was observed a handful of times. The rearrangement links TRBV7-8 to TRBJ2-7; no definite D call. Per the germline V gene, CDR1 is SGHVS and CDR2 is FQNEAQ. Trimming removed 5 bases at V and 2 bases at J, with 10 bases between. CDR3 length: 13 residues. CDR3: CASSPKSAYEQYF. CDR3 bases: TGTGCCAGCAGCCCAAAGAGCGCCTACGAGCAGTACTTC. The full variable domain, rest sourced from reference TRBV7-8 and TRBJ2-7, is GAGVSQSPRYKVAKRGQDVALRCDPISGHVSLFWYQQALGQGPEFLTYFQNEAQLDKSGLPSDRFFAERPEGSVSTLKIQRTQQEDSAVYLCASSPKSAYEQYFGPGTRLTVT.

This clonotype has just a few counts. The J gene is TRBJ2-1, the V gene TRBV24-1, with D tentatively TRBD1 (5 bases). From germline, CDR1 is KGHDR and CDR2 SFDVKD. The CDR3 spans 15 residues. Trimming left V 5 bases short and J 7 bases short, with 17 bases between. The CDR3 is CATSVQGVTTNEQFF. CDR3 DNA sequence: TGTGCCACCAGTGTCCAAGGGGTAACTACGAATGAGCAGTTCTTC.

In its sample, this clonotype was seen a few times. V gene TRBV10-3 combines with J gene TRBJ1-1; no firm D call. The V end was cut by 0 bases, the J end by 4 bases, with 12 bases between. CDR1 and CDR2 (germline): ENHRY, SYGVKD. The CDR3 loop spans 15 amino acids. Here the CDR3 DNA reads TGTGCCATCAGTGAGTCGGGAAATGTGGGCACTGAAGCTTTCTTT. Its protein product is CAISESGNVGTEAFF.

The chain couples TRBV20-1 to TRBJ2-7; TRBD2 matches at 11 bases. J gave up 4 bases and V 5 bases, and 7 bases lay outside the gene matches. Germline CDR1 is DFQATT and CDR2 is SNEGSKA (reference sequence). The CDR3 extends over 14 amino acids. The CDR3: CSASLAGAYYEQYF. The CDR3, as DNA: TGCAGTGCTTCACTAGCGGGAGCCTATTACGAGCAGTACTTC.

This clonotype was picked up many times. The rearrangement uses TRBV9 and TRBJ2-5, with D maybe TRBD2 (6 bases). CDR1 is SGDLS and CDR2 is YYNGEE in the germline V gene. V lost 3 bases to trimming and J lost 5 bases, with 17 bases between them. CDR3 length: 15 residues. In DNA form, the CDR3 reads TGTGCCAGCAGCGCTCCCGCGGGGACGGGGGAGACCCAGTACTTC. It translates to CASSAPAGTGETQYF.

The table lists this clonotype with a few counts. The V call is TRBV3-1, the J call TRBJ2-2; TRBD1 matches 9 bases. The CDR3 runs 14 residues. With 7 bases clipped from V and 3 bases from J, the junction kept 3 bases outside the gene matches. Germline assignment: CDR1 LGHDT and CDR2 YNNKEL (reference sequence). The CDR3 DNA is TGTGCCAGCACCACAGGGGGCCACACCGGGGAGCTGTTTTTT. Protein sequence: CASTTGGHTGELFF.

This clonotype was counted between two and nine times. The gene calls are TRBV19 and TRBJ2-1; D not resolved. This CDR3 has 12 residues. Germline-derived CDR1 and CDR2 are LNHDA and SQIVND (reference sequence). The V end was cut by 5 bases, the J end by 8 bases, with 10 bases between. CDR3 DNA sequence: TGTGCCAGTAGTCTTGAGTACGATGAGCAGTTCTTC. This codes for CASSLEYDEQFF.

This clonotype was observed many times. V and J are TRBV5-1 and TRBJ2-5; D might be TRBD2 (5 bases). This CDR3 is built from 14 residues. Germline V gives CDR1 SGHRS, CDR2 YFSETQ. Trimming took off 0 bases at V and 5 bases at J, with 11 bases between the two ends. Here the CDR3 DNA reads TGCGCCAGCAGCTTGGGTCGCGGGTCCGAGACCCAGTACTTC. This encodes CASSLGRGSETQYF.

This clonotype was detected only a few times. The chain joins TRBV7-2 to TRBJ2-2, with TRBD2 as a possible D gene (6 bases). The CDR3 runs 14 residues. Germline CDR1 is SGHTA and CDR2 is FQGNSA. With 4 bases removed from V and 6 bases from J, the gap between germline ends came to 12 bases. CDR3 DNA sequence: TGTGCCAGCAGCTCGAAACTAGCTTCCGGGGAGCTGTTTTTT. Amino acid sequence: CASSSKLASGELFF.

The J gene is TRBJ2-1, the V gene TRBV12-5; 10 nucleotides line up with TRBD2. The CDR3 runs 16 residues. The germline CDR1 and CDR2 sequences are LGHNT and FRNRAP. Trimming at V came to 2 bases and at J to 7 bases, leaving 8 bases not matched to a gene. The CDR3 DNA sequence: TGTGCTAGTGGTTTGCCACCGGGACTAGCGAAAAATGAGCAGTTCTTC. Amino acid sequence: CASGLPPGLAKNEQFF.

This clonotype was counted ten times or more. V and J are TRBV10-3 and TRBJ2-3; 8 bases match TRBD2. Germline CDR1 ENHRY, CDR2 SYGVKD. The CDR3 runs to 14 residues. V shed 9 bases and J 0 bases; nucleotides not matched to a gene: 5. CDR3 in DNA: TGTGCCATTCTCGGGGGGGCTAGCACAGATACGCAGTATTTT. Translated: CAILGGASTDTQYF.

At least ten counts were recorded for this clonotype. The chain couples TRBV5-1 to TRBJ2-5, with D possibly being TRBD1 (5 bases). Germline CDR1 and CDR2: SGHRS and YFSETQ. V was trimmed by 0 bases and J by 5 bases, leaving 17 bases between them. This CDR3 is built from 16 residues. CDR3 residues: CASSLEAGRKVETQYF. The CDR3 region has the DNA TGCGCCAGCAGCTTGGAAGCAGGGCGTAAGGTGGAGACCCAGTACTTC.

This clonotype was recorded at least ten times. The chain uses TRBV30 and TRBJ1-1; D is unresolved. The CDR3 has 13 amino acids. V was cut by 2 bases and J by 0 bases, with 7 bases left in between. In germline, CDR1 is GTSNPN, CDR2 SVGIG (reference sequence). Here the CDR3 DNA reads TGTGCCTGGAGTCCACAGCTGAACACTGAAGCTTTCTTT. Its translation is CAWSPQLNTEAFF.